The rows below give T cell receptor beta chains drawn from one sample of a study of blood T cell repertoires in COVID-19. Assay: immunoSEQ multiplex PCR; the TCRdb copy retains only in-frame clones and omits some. The profile covers approximately 270,000 clones, with 70% to 90% appearing a single time and 3% taken by the ten largest. Sequencing input: peripheral blood. These receptors were collected from a man between 18 and 29 years old with active or convalescent COVID-19. Each CDR3 is given with its conserved first and last residue. Each record gives: J gene, D gene, clone size, V gene, CDR3 protein, CDR3 DNA. D genes are given only for firm matches. Rows give clone size only sometimes, using once, few, many, or a class for an expanded clone.

TRBJ2-1,-,-,TRBV4-2,CASSQGPAGSYNEQFF,TGTGCCAGCAGCCAAGGGCCAGCGGGCTCCTACAATGAGCAGTTCTTC
TRBJ1-3,-,-,TRBV7-3,CASSLTLRGSAGNTMYF,TGTGCCAGCAGCTTAACGCTACGAGGCTCGGCGGGAAACACCATGTATTTT
TRBJ2-7,-,-,TRBV27,CASSLSTTTYEQYF,TGTGCCAGCAGTTTATCGACTACCACCTACGAGCAGTACTTC
TRBJ2-2,TRBD1,once,TRBV29-1,CSAGQGPTGELFF,TGCAGCGCCGGACAGGGCCCCACCGGGGAGCTGTTTTTT
TRBJ2-7,TRBD1,-,TRBV28,CASTLRTGRAYEQYF,TGTGCCAGCACCCTTCGGACAGGCCGAGCCTACGAGCAGTACTTC
TRBJ1-3,-,-,TRBV3-1/TRBV3-2,CASSQDLSSGNTIYF,TGTGCCAGCAGCCAAGACTTGTCCTCTGGAAACACCATATATTTT
TRBJ1-5,-,few,TRBV7-2,CASSLVQGPIQPQHF,TGTGCCAGCAGCTTAGTACAGGGACCTATACAGCCCCAGCATTTT
TRBJ2-5,-,few,TRBV11-2,CASSPWGNIQETQYF,TGTGCCAGCAGCCCCTGGGGCAACATCCAAGAGACCCAGTACTTC
TRBJ2-1,-,-,TRBV3-1/TRBV3-2,CASSQENGRGPFYNEQFF,TGTGCCAGCAGCCAAGAAAATGGGCGGGGGCCCTTCTACAATGAGCAGTTCTTC
TRBJ2-5,-,-,TRBV9,CASSNSPFGDPETQYF,TGTGCCAGCAGCAATAGTCCCTTCGGGGATCCGGAGACCCAGTACTTC
TRBJ2-3,TRBD2,-,TRBV9,CASSRGGSTDTQYF,TGTGCCAGTTCTCGGGGGGGCAGCACAGATACGCAGTATTTT
TRBJ1-1,-,-,TRBV7-9,CASSANQGLTEAFF,TGTGCCAGCAGCGCAAACCAGGGCCTAACCGAAGCTTTCTTT
TRBJ1-4,TRBD1,-,TRBV7-9,CASSLGDTGGGEKLFF,TGTGCCAGCAGCTTAGGAGATACAGGGGGAGGTGAAAAACTGTTTTTT
TRBJ1-1,-,-,TRBV4-3,CASSQGSRGMNTEAFF,TGCGCCAGCAGCCAAGGAAGCAGGGGAATGAACACTGAAGCTTTCTTT
TRBJ2-1,TRBD2,-,TRBV4-2,CASSQEGLRSSYNEQFF,TGTGCCAGCAGCCAAGAGGGACTACGTAGCTCCTACAATGAGCAGTTCTTC
TRBJ1-5,-,-,TRBV21-1,CASSLIPAGGIPLNQPQHF,TGTGCCAGCAGCCTAATCCCCGCAGGGGGGATCCCTCTAAATCAGCCCCAGCATTTT
TRBJ2-5,TRBD1,-,TRBV28,CASIGRGPGETQYF,TGTGCCAGCATTGGCAGGGGGCCGGGAGAGACCCAGTACTTC
TRBJ1-5,TRBD1,once,TRBV30,CAWSDLGGIGEPQHF,TGTGCCTGGAGCGATTTAGGGGGCATAGGGGAGCCCCAGCATTTT
TRBJ1-5,-,-,TRBV19,CASSTMGGSGNQPQHF,TGTGCCAGTAGTACAATGGGGGGTTCTGGCAATCAGCCCCAGCATTTT
TRBJ2-7,-,-,TRBV14,CASSLRSGTATYEQYF,TGTGCCAGCAGCCTTCGTAGCGGGACAGCGACCTACGAGCAGTACTTC
TRBJ2-3,TRBD2,-,TRBV7-6,CASSLALAGGTDTQYF,TGTGCCAGCAGCTTAGCGCTAGCGGGGGGCACAGATACGCAGTATTTT
TRBJ2-7,TRBD2,-,TRBV3-1/TRBV3-2,CASLSREGSIPPDYEQYF,TGTGCCAGCCTAAGTAGGGAGGGTTCCATTCCCCCAGACTACGAGCAGTACTTC
TRBJ2-3,-,-,TRBV5-1,CASSLESSSAANTQYF,TGCGCCAGCAGCTTGGAGTCTAGCTCAGCGGCAAATACGCAGTATTTT
TRBJ2-3,-,few,TRBV18,CASSPKDPGFTDTQYF,TGTGCCAGCTCCCCCAAAGACCCGGGGTTTACAGATACGCAGTATTTT
TRBJ1-1,-,-,TRBV6-5,CASRPPTGHTEAFF,TGTGCCAGCAGACCTCCGACAGGTCACACTGAAGCTTTCTTT
TRBJ2-1,TRBD2,-,TRBV6-2/TRBV6-3,CASSYESGRSSYNEQFF,TGTGCCAGCAGTTACGAAAGCGGGAGAAGCTCCTACAATGAGCAGTTCTTC
TRBJ1-4,-,-,TRBV29-1,CSVDEATNEKLFF,TGCAGCGTTGACGAGGCAACTAATGAAAAACTGTTTTTT